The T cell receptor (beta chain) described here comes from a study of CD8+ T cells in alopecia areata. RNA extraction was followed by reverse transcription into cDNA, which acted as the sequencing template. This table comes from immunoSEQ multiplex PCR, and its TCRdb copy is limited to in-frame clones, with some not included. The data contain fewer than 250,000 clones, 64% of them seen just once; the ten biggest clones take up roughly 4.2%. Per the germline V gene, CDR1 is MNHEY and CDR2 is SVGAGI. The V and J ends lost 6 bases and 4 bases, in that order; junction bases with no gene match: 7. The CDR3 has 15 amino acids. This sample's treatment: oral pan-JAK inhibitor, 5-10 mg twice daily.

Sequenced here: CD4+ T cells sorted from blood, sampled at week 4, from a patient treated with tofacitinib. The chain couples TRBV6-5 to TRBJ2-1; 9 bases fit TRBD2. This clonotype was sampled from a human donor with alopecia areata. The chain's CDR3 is CASSPTSGDYNEQFF. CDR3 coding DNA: TGTGCCAGCAGCCCGACTAGCGGTGATTACAATGAGCAGTTCTTC.